The 26 T cell receptor beta chains listed next were all sequenced from one sample in a study of T cell responses to AZD1222 COVID-19 vaccine. The repertoire was sequenced with immunoSEQ multiplex PCR; TCRdb's copy has only in-frame clones and lacks some. The sample holds roughly 150,000 clones, 88% seen once. The source was peripheral blood, collected 28 days after the second AZD1222 dose. These TCRs come from an adult who received the AZD1222 COVID-19 vaccine.

V and J are TRBV5-4 and TRBJ2-1; D might be TRBD1 (5 bases). Trimming cost V 10 bases and J 4 bases, with 12 bases left between them. CDR3 length: 12 residues. In germline, CDR1 is SGHNT, CDR2 YYREEE (reference sequence). The CDR3 spells CALGATYNEQFF. CDR3 bases: TGTGCCCTTGGGGCTACTTACAATGAGCAGTTCTTC.

This clone is a singleton in its sample. The chain links TRBV4-2 to TRBJ1-4; D not certain. V dropped 4 bases and J dropped 3 bases, with 15 bases sitting between them. The CDR3 covers 16 residues. The germline CDR1 and CDR2 sequences are LGHNA and YNFKEQ. The chain's CDR3 is CASSPSGSDPNEKLFF. CDR3 nucleotide sequence: TGTGCCAGCAGCCCGAGTGGTTCGGACCCTAATGAAAAACTGTTTTTT.

This clone has just one count. The rearrangement joins TRBV5-1 to TRBJ2-7; D uncertain. In germline, CDR1 is SGHRS, CDR2 YFSETQ. The CDR3 contains 13 residues. V was cut by 4 bases and J by 4 bases, with 12 bases left in between. CDR3 residues: CASSPDRAYEQYF. CDR3 nucleotide sequence: TGCGCCAGCAGCCCCGACCGAGCTTACGAGCAGTACTTC.

Of note for this clone: Other DNA sequences in the same sample also yield this CDR3. This chain joins TRBV18 and TRBJ2-3; D is ambiguous. Per the germline V gene, CDR1 is KGHSH and CDR2 is LQKENI. V lost 2 bases and J 4 bases, leaving 4 bases between the germline ends. The CDR3 consists of 12 residues. The CDR3 reads CASSPKADTQYF. CDR3 nucleotide sequence: TGTGCCAGCTCACCAAAGGCAGATACGCAGTATTTT.

This chain uses TRBV24-1 with TRBJ2-3; D is uncertain. Trimming cost V 1 base and J 0 bases, with 7 bases left between them. This CDR3 comprises 15 residues. Germline V gives CDR1 KGHDR, CDR2 SFDVKD. The CDR3 loop reads CATSDFGASTDTQYF. CDR3 coding DNA: TGTGCCACCAGTGATTTCGGAGCGAGCACAGATACGCAGTATTTT.

The gene calls are TRBV29-1 and TRBJ2-5; 7 bases match TRBD1. This CDR3 contains 13 residues. Germline-derived CDR1 and CDR2 are SQVTM and ANQGSEA. V trimming: 1 base; J trimming: 4 bases; junction bases outside the gene matches: 3. CDR3 region: CSVEVTGLETQYF. The CDR3 DNA reads as TGCAGCGTTGAAGTGACAGGGTTAGAGACCCAGTACTTC.

V is TRBV19 and J is TRBJ2-1; tentatively, D is TRBD2 (7 bases). V was cut by 3 bases and J by 9 bases, with 24 bases left in between. The CDR3 is 17 residues long. CDR1 is LNHDA and CDR2 is SQIVND in the germline V gene (reference sequence). The CDR3 nucleotides are TGTGCCAGTAGTATCGGTTTGTTGAGGGGGAGGGGCGGTGAGCAGTTCTTC. Translated: CASSIGLLRGRGGEQFF. Full variable domain (outside the CDR3, taken from reference TRBV19 and TRBJ2-1): DGGITQSPKYLFRKEGQNVTLSCEQNLNHDAMYWYRQDPGQGLRLIYYSQIVNDFQKGDIAEGYSVSREKKESFPLTVTSAQKNPTAFYLCASSIGLLRGRGGEQFFGPGTRLTVL.

This clone was counted once. The chain is built from TRBV4-1 and TRBJ1-1; TRBD1 is a possible D gene (5 bases). V lost 2 bases to trimming and J lost 7 bases, with 11 bases between them. Germline V lookup: CDR1 MGHRA, CDR2 YSYEKL. This CDR3 region has 13 residues. This chain's CDR3 is CASSQIPGIEAFF. CDR3 bases: TGCGCCAGCAGCCAAATCCCAGGGATTGAAGCTTTCTTT.

This clone was seen once. The gene calls are TRBV18 and TRBJ2-1; 8 bases map to TRBD1. This CDR3 contains 13 residues. Trimming cost V 6 bases and J 12 bases; bases outside gene matches: 10. Germline values: CDR1 KGHSH, CDR2 LQKENI. The CDR3 here is CASSRTGPGLQFF. CDR3 in DNA: TGTGCCAGCTCCAGGACAGGGCCAGGGTTGCAGTTCTTC.

The chain links TRBV5-5 to TRBJ2-7; D may be TRBD1 (5 bases). Trimming took 5 bases from V and 1 from J, leaving 7 bases between them. This CDR3 spans 12 amino acids. Germline V CDR1 and CDR2: SGHKS, YYEKEE (reference sequence). CDR3 sequence (DNA): TGTGCCAGCAGGGACAAATCCTACGAGCAGTACTTC. Amino acids: CASRDKSYEQYF.

The rearrangement links TRBV11-2 to TRBJ1-4; D is unclear. CDR1 is SGHAT and CDR2 is FQNNGV in the germline V gene. Deletions cut 2 bases from V and 5 bases from J, with 12 bases between. The CDR3 is made up of 15 amino acids. This CDR3 is CASSLRAGENEKLFF. The CDR3 bases are TGTGCCAGCAGCTTAAGGGCAGGAGAGAATGAAAAACTGTTTTTT.

This chain connects TRBV18 to TRBJ2-1; TRBD2 matches at 10 bases. The CDR3 runs to 16 residues. Germline values: CDR1 KGHSH, CDR2 LQKENI. J lost 3 bases, V lost 3 bases, and 5 bases had no gene match. The DNA of the CDR3 is TGTGCCAGCTCACCGCCTGGACTAGCGGTCTACAATGAGCAGTTCTTC. Encoded protein: CASSPPGLAVYNEQFF.

The rearrangement links TRBV4-2 to TRBJ2-5, with 12 bases lining up with TRBD2. CDR3 length: 16 amino acids. V trimming: 1 base; J trimming: 5 bases; junction bases outside the gene matches: 5. The germline gives CDR1 LGHNA, CDR2 YNFKEQ. CDR3 loop: CASSQGRLAGVETQYF. In nucleotides, the CDR3 is TGTGCCAGCAGCCAAGGTAGACTAGCGGGAGTGGAGACCCAGTACTTC.

The V gene is TRBV25-1, the J gene TRBJ1-1; D might be TRBD1 (5 bases). The germline V gene has CDR1 MGHDK and CDR2 SYGVNS. The CDR3 loop spans 15 amino acids. Trimming stripped 8 bases from V and 4 bases from J, with 20 bases between. The CDR3 nucleotides read TGTGCCAGCGCCCCTCCGAGCGGGGGTGGCACTGAAGCTTTCTTT. It yields the protein CASAPPSGGGTEAFF. Complete variable domain (other parts from reference TRBV25-1 and TRBJ1-1): EADIYQTPRYLVIGTGKKITLECSQTMGHDKMYWYQQDPGMELHLIHYSYGVNSTEKGDLSSESTVSRIRTEHFPLTLESARPSHTSQYLCASAPPSGGGTEAFFGQGTRLTVV.

This chain connects TRBV20-1 to TRBJ1-1; D call uncertain. The CDR3 totals 11 residues. The germline V gene has CDR1 DFQATT and CDR2 SNEGSKA (reference sequence). With 5 bases removed from V and 11 bases from J, the gap between germline ends came to 15 bases. The CDR3 bases are TGCAGTGCTTATAACTCGGGTAAGGCTTTCTTT. It yields the protein CSAYNSGKAFF.

The rearrangement links TRBV19 to TRBJ1-3; D unclear. The CDR3 contains 16 residues. Trimming took off 3 bases at V and 0 bases at J, with 12 bases between the two ends. From germline, CDR1 is LNHDA and CDR2 SQIVND (reference sequence). This chain's CDR3 is CASSIGPGYSGNTIYF. CDR3 DNA sequence: TGTGCCAGTAGTATTGGGCCAGGCTACTCTGGAAACACCATATATTTT.

The rearrangement uses TRBV28 and TRBJ1-5; TRBD1 aligns across 7 bases. Trimming removed 7 bases from V and 5 bases from J; junction bases left unmatched: 20. This CDR3 is 18 amino acids long. Germline V gives CDR1 MDHEN, CDR2 SYDVKM. CDR3: CASTTRRGADGRDQPQHF. The DNA for the CDR3 is TGTGCCAGCACCACTCGCAGGGGGGCCGACGGGAGAGATCAGCCCCAGCATTTT.

The J gene is TRBJ1-2, the V gene TRBV3-1 (or the pseudogene TRBV3-2); D is uncertain. The CDR3 extends over 16 amino acids. With 4 bases removed from V and 8 bases from J, the gap between germline ends came to 23 bases. Germline V gives CDR1 LGHDT, CDR2 YNNKEL (reference sequence). CDR3 sequence (DNA): TGTGCCAGCAGCCCCCGGGCAGCTTCCCAATCGGGGGGCTACACCTTC. Translating gives CASSPRAASQSGGYTF.

The chain combines TRBV7-2 with TRBJ2-2; 7 bases are shared with TRBD1. The V gene's germline CDR1 is SGHTA and CDR2 FQGNSA. Trimming cost V 9 bases and J 4 bases; bases outside gene matches: 11. The CDR3 consists of 15 residues. The CDR3 DNA sequence: TGTGCCAGTCGAGGGGGCCCGCTGGGCACCGGGGAGCTGTTTTTT. Translation: CASRGGPLGTGELFF. Based on the CDR3 plus reference TRBV7-2 and TRBJ2-2, the full variable domain is GAGVSQSPSNKVTEKGKDVELRCDPISGHTALYWYRQSLGQGLEFLIYFQGNSAPDKSGLPSDRFSAERTGGSVSTLTIQRTQQEDSAVYLCASRGGPLGTGELFFGEGSRLTVL.

The chain couples TRBV19 to TRBJ1-5; D uncertain. CDR1 is LNHDA and CDR2 is SQIVND in the germline V gene (reference sequence). The CDR3 extends over 17 amino acids. The V end was cut by 5 bases, the J end by 6 bases, with 23 bases between. This CDR3 is CASSGRPEQEVSQPQHF. CDR3 nucleotides: TGTGCCAGTAGTGGGAGGCCGGAGCAGGAGGTAAGTCAGCCCCAGCATTTT.

The V and J genes are TRBV2 and TRBJ2-7; 11 bases match TRBD2. This CDR3 has 14 amino acids. Trimming took 6 bases from V and 7 from J; bases not matched to a gene: 8. Germline CDR1 and CDR2: SNHLY and FYNNEI. This CDR3 reads CASSVSSGGSEQYF. The CDR3 region has the DNA TGTGCCAGCAGCGTATCTAGCGGGGGGAGTGAGCAGTACTTC.

The V call is TRBV6-1, the J call TRBJ1-6; D gene unclear. The CDR3 has 11 residues. V was shortened by 3 bases and J by 9 bases, with 3 bases between the two germline ends. The germline V gene has CDR1 MNHNS and CDR2 SASEGT. CDR3 amino acids: CASSDGSPLHF. The CDR3 nucleotides are TGTGCCAGCAGTGACGGTTCACCCCTCCACTTT.

The rearrangement uses TRBV11-2 and TRBJ1-1; D remains unclear. This CDR3 contains 13 residues. V was shortened by 0 bases and J by 5 bases, with 7 bases between the two germline ends. Germline V gene sequence: CDR1 SGHAT, CDR2 FQNNGV. As DNA, the CDR3 is TGTGCCAGCAGCTTAGAGCGCGGGACTGAAGCTTTCTTT. As protein: CASSLERGTEAFF.

This sequence joins TRBV4-1 and TRBJ1-3; D remains ambiguous. Germline loops: CDR1 MGHRA, CDR2 YSYEKL. Deletions cut 0 bases from V and 0 bases from J, with 15 bases between. This CDR3 has 18 residues. Here the CDR3 reads CASSQDPSGASSGNTIYF. In nucleotides, the CDR3 is TGCGCCAGCAGCCAAGATCCCTCAGGAGCCAGCTCTGGAAACACCATATATTTT.

This chain joins TRBV6-2 or TRBV6-3 and TRBJ2-7; possible D gene TRBD2, 5 bases. This CDR3 contains 13 residues. The ends were cut back, 3 bases at V and 6 bases at J, with 12 bases in the middle. CDR1 and CDR2 from the germline V gene are MNHEY and SVGEGT. The DNA of the CDR3 is TGTGCCAGCAGTTATCTCGTTGAGGGCGAGCAGTACTTC. Encoded protein: CASSYLVEGEQYF.

This chain links TRBV29-1 with TRBJ2-5; no firm D call. Looked up from germline, CDR1 is SQVTM and CDR2 is ANQGSEA. The CDR3 consists of 12 residues. V was trimmed by 4 bases and J by 2 bases, leaving 8 bases between them. CDR3 amino acids: CSVVGRQETQYF. The CDR3 DNA is TGCAGCGTTGTAGGCAGGCAAGAGACCCAGTACTTC. Full variable domain (remainder filled in from reference TRBV29-1 and TRBJ2-5): SAVISQKPSRDICQRGTSLTIQCQVDSQVTMMFWYRQQPGQSLTLIATANQGSEATYESGFVIDKFPISRPNLTFSTLTVSNMSPEDSSIYLCSVVGRQETQYFGPGTRLLVL.